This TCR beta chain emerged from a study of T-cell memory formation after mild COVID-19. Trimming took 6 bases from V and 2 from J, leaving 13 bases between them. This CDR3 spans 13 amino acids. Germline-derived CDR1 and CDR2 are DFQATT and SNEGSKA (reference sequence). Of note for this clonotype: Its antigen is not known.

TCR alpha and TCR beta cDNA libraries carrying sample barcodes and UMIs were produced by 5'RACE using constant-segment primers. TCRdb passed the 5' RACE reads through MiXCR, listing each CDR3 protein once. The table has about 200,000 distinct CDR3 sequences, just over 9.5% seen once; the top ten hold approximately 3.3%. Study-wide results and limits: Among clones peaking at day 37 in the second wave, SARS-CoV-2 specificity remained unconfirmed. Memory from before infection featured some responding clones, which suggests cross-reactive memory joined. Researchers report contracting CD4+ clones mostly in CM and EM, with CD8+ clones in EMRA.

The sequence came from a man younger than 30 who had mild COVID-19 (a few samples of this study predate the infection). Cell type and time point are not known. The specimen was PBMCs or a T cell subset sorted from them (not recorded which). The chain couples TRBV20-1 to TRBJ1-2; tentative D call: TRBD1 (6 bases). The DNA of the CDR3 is TGCAGTGCGGACCACAGGGAAAACTATGGCTACACCTTC. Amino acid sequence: CSADHRENYGYTF.